The entry below describes one T cell receptor (beta chain). This record comes from a study of blood T cell repertoires in COVID-19. Study in general: The United States, Italy and Spain provided the acute and convalescent COVID-19 samples. Sources were T cells, B-cell-depleted T cells, or PBMCs; the material itself was cDNA or gDNA.

Generated by immunoSEQ multiplex PCR, the TCRdb table keeps only in-frame clones and is missing some. The sample includes about 380,000 clones, 85% of them seen just once. The CDR3 covers 15 residues. The germline gives CDR1 SGHTA, CDR2 FQGTGA. Trimming removed 1 base at V and 6 bases at J, with 12 bases between. The specimen was peripheral blood. This clonotype was obtained from a woman aged 18-35 years with acute or convalescent COVID-19. V and J are TRBV7-3 and TRBJ2-2, with D unresolved. CDR3 amino acids: CASSLRPIPAGELFF. The CDR3 coding sequence is TGTGCCAGCAGCTTAAGGCCAATTCCCGCCGGGGAGCTGTTTTTT.